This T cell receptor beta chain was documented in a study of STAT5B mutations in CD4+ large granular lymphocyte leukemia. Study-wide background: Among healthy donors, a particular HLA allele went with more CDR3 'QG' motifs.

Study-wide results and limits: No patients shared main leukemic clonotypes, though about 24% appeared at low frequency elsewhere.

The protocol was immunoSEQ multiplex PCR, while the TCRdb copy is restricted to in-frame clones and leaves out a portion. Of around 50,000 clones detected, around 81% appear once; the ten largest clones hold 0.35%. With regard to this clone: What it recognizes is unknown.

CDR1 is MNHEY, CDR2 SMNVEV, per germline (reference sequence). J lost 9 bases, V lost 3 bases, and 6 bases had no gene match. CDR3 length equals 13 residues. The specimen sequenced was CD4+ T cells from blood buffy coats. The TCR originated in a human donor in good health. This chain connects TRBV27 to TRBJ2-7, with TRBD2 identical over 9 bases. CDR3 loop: CASSFVISGRQYF. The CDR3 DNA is TGTGCCAGCAGTTTCGTCATTAGCGGGAGGCAGTACTTC.